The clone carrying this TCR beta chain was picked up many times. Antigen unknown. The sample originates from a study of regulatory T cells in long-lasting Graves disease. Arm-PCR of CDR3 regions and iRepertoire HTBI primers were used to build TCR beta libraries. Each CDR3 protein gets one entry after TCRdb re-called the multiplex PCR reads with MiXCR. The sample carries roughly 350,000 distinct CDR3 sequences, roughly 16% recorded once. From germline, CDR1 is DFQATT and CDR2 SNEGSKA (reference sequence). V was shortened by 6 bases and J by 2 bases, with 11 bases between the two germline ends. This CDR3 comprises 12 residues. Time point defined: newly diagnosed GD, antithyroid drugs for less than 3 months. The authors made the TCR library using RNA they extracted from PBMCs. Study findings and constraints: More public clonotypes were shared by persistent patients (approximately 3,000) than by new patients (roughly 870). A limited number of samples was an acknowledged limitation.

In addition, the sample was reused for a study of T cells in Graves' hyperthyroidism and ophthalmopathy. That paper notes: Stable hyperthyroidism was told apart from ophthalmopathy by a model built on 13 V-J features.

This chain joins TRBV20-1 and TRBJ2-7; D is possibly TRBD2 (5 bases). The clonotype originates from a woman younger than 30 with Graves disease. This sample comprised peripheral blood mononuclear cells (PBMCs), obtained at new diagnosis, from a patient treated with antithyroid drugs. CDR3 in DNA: TGCAGTGCCCCACTAGAAGCCTACGAGCAGTACTTC. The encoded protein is CSAPLEAYEQYF.